A selection of T cell receptor beta chains follows, all from one sample in a study of T cells in Graves' hyperthyroidism and ophthalmopathy. MiXCR was run by TCRdb on the multiplex PCR reads, yielding one entry per CDR3 protein. Among around 490,000 distinct CDR3 sequences listed, 15% to 20% were seen once. Material: blood. These receptors were collected from a man in his forties with Graves' ophthalmopathy. Both conserved end residues are part of each CDR3. A D gene is named only where the DNA matches it firmly. Only some rows state a clone size, as once, few, many or a class for expanded clones.

TRBV7-3,TRBJ1-2,few,-,CASSQSPGSYGYTF,TGTGCCAGCAGCCAAAGCCCCGGAAGCTATGGCTACACCTTC
TRBV2,TRBJ2-1,many,TRBD1,CASSVDRGAYNEQFF,TGTGCCAGCAGCGTCGACAGGGGAGCATACAATGAGCAGTTCTTC
TRBV11-2,TRBJ1-2,many,-,CASSSGRYYGYTF,TGTGCCAGCAGCTCCGGACGGTACTATGGCTACACCTTC
TRBV2,TRBJ1-3,-,-,CASSEAPGQGNTIYF,TGTGCCAGCAGTGAAGCGCCGGGGCAAGGAAACACCATATATTTT
TRBV7-3,TRBJ1-6,-,TRBD1,CASSKGQGPSPLHF,TGTGCCAGCAGCAAGGGACAGGGTCCTTCACCCCTCCACTTT
TRBV3-1,TRBJ2-7,-,-,CASSQDWDGRLYYEQYF,TGTGCCAGCAGCCAAGATTGGGACGGCCGGCTCTACTACGAGCAGTACTTC
TRBV9,TRBJ2-2,few,TRBD1,CASSVGDSVPGELFF,TGTGCCAGCAGCGTAGGGGACAGCGTGCCCGGGGAGCTGTTTTTT
TRBV10-3,TRBJ1-2,few,TRBD1,CAISRDRGSYGYTF,TGTGCCATCAGTCGGGACAGGGGATCCTATGGCTACACCTTC
TRBV5-1,TRBJ2-5,few,-,CASSPPGVGETQYF,TGCGCCAGCAGCCCCCCGGGGGTAGGGGAGACCCAGTACTTC
TRBV10-3,TRBJ2-3,-,-,CAISGSQGSDTQYF,TGTGCCATCAGTGGGTCCCAGGGATCAGATACGCAGTATTTT
TRBV4-1,TRBJ2-1,-,-,CASSQDQRGAVGEQFF,TGCGCCAGCAGCCAAGATCAACGGGGGGCAGTGGGTGAGCAGTTCTTC
TRBV20-1,TRBJ1-6,-,-,CSARSRDYNSPLHF,TGCAGTGCTAGGTCCCGGGACTATAATTCACCCCTCCACTTT
TRBV20-1,TRBJ2-1,-,-,CSARFVGSYNEQFF,TGCAGTGCTAGATTTGTGGGCTCCTACAATGAGCAGTTCTTC
TRBV6-2/TRBV6-3,TRBJ2-7,few,TRBD2,CASSYSTGTSGLSSYEQYF,TGTGCCAGCAGTTACTCGACCGGGACTAGCGGCCTCAGCTCCTACGAGCAGTACTTC
TRBV7-2,TRBJ2-1,many,TRBD2,CASSLESSGEQFF,TGTGCCAGCAGCTTAGAGTCTAGCGGTGAGCAGTTCTTC
TRBV6-2/TRBV6-3,TRBJ2-4,-,TRBD2,CASSAGLAGRNIQYF,TGTGCCAGCAGCGCCGGACTAGCGGGGAGAAACATTCAGTACTTC
TRBV12-3/TRBV12-4,TRBJ2-5,-,-,CASSPALGTQYF,TGTGCCAGCAGCCCCGCCCTGGGGACCCAGTACTTC
TRBV18,TRBJ1-1,many,-,CASSPGENTEAFF,TGTGCCAGCTCACCAGGGGAGAACACTGAAGCTTTCTTT
TRBV29-1,TRBJ1-1,-,-,CSASLNTEAFF,TGCAGCGCCAGCCTGAACACTGAAGCTTTCTTT
TRBV10-3,TRBJ2-1,many,TRBD2,CAISESSVAGGYNEQFF,TGTGCCATCAGTGAGTCCTCGGTGGCGGGGGGGTACAATGAGCAGTTCTTC
TRBV7-8,TRBJ2-7,-,-,CASSLGGQPSYEQYF,TGTGCCAGCAGCTTAGGTGGGCAGCCATCTTACGAGCAGTACTTC
TRBV5-6,TRBJ1-1,few,-,CASSFKRGTRDTEAFF,TGTGCCAGCAGCTTCAAAAGAGGGACAAGGGACACTGAAGCTTTCTTT
TRBV18,TRBJ2-5,many,-,CASSPPPRETQYF,TGTGCCAGCTCACCACCCCCCCGAGAGACCCAGTACTTC
TRBV19,TRBJ2-7,few,-,CASSIGGTPSGEQYF,TGTGCCAGTAGTATAGGTGGGACGCCATCGGGGGAGCAGTACTTC
TRBV12-3/TRBV12-4,TRBJ2-7,many,-,CASSGGQTYEQYF,TGTGCCAGCAGTGGCGGTCAAACCTACGAGCAGTACTTC
TRBV9,TRBJ2-2,-,TRBD1,CASSNSPGQGTGELFF,TGTGCCAGCAGCAACAGCCCGGGACAGGGGACCGGGGAGCTGTTTTTT
TRBV20-1,TRBJ2-5,many,-,CSAQFWGHETQYF,TGCAGTGCCCAATTTTGGGGGCACGAGACCCAGTACTTC
TRBV11-2,TRBJ2-3,-,-,CASRLRPFGQRTPYTDTQYF,TGTGCCAGCAGGTTAAGGCCCTTTGGGCAGAGGACTCCTTACACAGATACGCAGTATTTT
TRBV9,TRBJ2-3,few,-,CASSVAGWTDTQYF,TGTGCCAGCAGCGTAGCCGGGTGGACAGATACGCAGTATTTT
TRBV2,TRBJ2-7,many,-,CASRKEGVVYEQYF,TGTGCCAGCAGGAAGGAGGGAGTCGTGTACGAGCAGTACTTC
TRBV5-1,TRBJ2-3,many,-,CASSFRPGLDTQYF,TGCGCCAGCAGCTTCAGGCCGGGTCTAGATACGCAGTATTTT
TRBV19,TRBJ1-1,few,-,CASTTSRGAPEAFF,TGTGCCAGTACTACCTCACGGGGCGCACCTGAAGCTTTCTTT
TRBV6-2/TRBV6-3,TRBJ2-1,few,-,CASSYFAEPPYNEQFF,TGTGCCAGCAGTTACTTCGCGGAACCCCCATACAATGAGCAGTTCTTC
TRBV6-1,TRBJ2-5,few,TRBD1,CASSYRTGGAETQYF,TGTGCCAGCAGTTACCGGACAGGGGGCGCGGAGACCCAGTACTTC
TRBV5-1,TRBJ2-1,many,TRBD1,CASSLRTGSSYNEQFF,TGCGCCAGCAGCTTGAGGACAGGGAGCTCCTACAATGAGCAGTTCTTC
TRBV4-1,TRBJ1-6,-,TRBD1,CASSTGTGEPSPLHF,TGCGCCAGCAGCACCGGGACAGGGGAACCTTCACCCCTCCACTTT
TRBV5-1,TRBJ1-2,few,-,CASSPGHELYGYTF,TGCGCCAGCAGCCCGGGACACGAACTCTATGGCTACACCTTC
TRBV20-1,TRBJ2-5,many,-,CSAIPPLGGQETQYF,TGCAGTGCTATCCCTCCTTTGGGGGGCCAAGAGACCCAGTACTTC
TRBV10-3,TRBJ1-2,-,-,CAISEHYGYTF,TGTGCCATCAGTGAGCACTATGGCTACACCTTC
TRBV27,TRBJ2-1,many,TRBD1,CASTPKTGKSSYNEQFF,TGTGCCAGCACGCCGAAGACAGGGAAAAGCTCCTACAATGAGCAGTTCTTC
TRBV9,TRBJ1-1,-,-,CASSPRQVGDTEAFF,TGTGCCAGCAGCCCCCGACAGGTAGGGGACACTGAAGCTTTCTTT